A selection of T cell receptor beta chains follows, all from one sample in a study of T cell repertoires in cytomegalovirus infection. Each CDR3 protein is one row after TCRdb ran MiXCR on the reads. The sample lists roughly 640,000 distinct CDR3 sequences; 24% were seen once. The sample comprised CD8+ T cells from PBMCs. All receptors derive from a human donor in good health (CMV status not recorded). Some clones in this sample may be carry-over from other donors' samples. Both conserved end residues are part of each CDR3. Each record gives: clone size, V gene, D gene, J gene, CDR3 protein, CDR3 DNA. D genes are given only for firm matches. Rows may omit the clone size; those that give it use once, few, many or a size class.

clone size: many
V gene: TRBV7-9
D gene: NA
J gene: TRBJ2-3
CDR3 protein: CASTRLGSDTQYF
CDR3 DNA: TGTGCCAGCACCCGACTAGGTTCAGATACGCAGTATTTT

clone size: NA
V gene: TRBV6-2/TRBV6-3
D gene: NA
J gene: TRBJ1-5
CDR3 protein: CASSYLRNNQPQHF
CDR3 DNA: TGTGCCAGCAGTTACCTCAGGAACAATCAGCCCCAGCATTTT

clone size: NA
V gene: TRBV12-3/TRBV12-4
D gene: TRBD1
J gene: TRBJ1-3
CDR3 protein: CASSTTGRGNTIYF
CDR3 DNA: TGTGCCAGCAGCACGACAGGGCGCGGAAACACCATATATTTT

clone size: NA
V gene: TRBV13
D gene: NA
J gene: TRBJ1-1
CDR3 protein: CASSLNRGTGTEAFF
CDR3 DNA: TGTGCCAGCAGCTTAAATCGCGGGACGGGGACTGAAGCTTTCTTT

clone size: NA
V gene: TRBV24-1
D gene: NA
J gene: TRBJ1-2
CDR3 protein: CATSDRGGRDYGYTF
CDR3 DNA: TGTGCCACCAGTGATAGGGGGGGCAGAGACTATGGCTACACCTTC

clone size: NA
V gene: TRBV2
D gene: NA
J gene: TRBJ1-5
CDR3 protein: CASSALFGDSNQPQHF
CDR3 DNA: TGTGCCAGCAGTGCTCTATTCGGTGATAGCAATCAGCCCCAGCATTTT

clone size: NA
V gene: TRBV6-5
D gene: NA
J gene: TRBJ1-1
CDR3 protein: CASRSDVRSEAFF
CDR3 DNA: TGTGCCAGCAGATCCGACGTAAGATCTGAAGCTTTCTTT

clone size: NA
V gene: TRBV29-1
D gene: TRBD1
J gene: TRBJ2-5
CDR3 protein: CSAGDRGQETQYF
CDR3 DNA: TGCAGCGCCGGGGACAGGGGGCAAGAGACCCAGTACTTC

clone size: once
V gene: TRBV7-4
D gene: TRBD2
J gene: TRBJ2-1
CDR3 protein: CVSSGGGQFF
CDR3 DNA: TGTGTCAGCAGCGGCGGGGGGCAGTTCTTC

clone size: NA
V gene: TRBV25-1
D gene: NA
J gene: TRBJ2-5
CDR3 protein: CASSEGGRGETQYF
CDR3 DNA: TGTGCCAGCAGTGAAGGCGGGCGCGGAGAGACCCAGTACTTC

clone size: NA
V gene: TRBV6-2/TRBV6-3
D gene: NA
J gene: TRBJ2-2
CDR3 protein: CAIHKGENTGELFF
CDR3 DNA: TGTGCCATCCATAAAGGGGAGAACACCGGGGAGCTGTTTTTT

clone size: NA
V gene: TRBV20-1
D gene: TRBD1
J gene: TRBJ2-3
CDR3 protein: CSASGTDSTDTQYF
CDR3 DNA: TGCAGTGCTTCCGGGACAGACTCCACAGATACGCAGTATTTT

clone size: NA
V gene: TRBV10-2
D gene: NA
J gene: TRBJ2-7
CDR3 protein: CASSEGGGKAPLF
CDR3 DNA: TGCGCCAGCAGTGAGGGAGGAGGCAAGGCCCCCCTCTTC

clone size: NA
V gene: TRBV6-2/TRBV6-3
D gene: NA
J gene: TRBJ2-2
CDR3 protein: CVSSPDRNELFF
CDR3 DNA: TGTGTCAGCAGTCCAGACAGGAACGAGCTGTTTTTT

clone size: NA
V gene: TRBV12-3/TRBV12-4
D gene: NA
J gene: TRBJ2-1
CDR3 protein: CASSFWPPGPHNEQFF
CDR3 DNA: TGTGCCAGCAGTTTTTGGCCCCCCGGACCCCACAATGAGCAGTTCTTC

clone size: few
V gene: TRBV20-1
D gene: NA
J gene: TRBJ2-7
CDR3 protein: CSARTILHYEQYF
CDR3 DNA: TGCAGTGCTAGGACAATTCTTCATTACGAGCAGTACTTC

clone size: NA
V gene: TRBV7-9
D gene: TRBD2
J gene: TRBJ2-1
CDR3 protein: CASSPPGLATNEQFF
CDR3 DNA: TGTGCCAGCAGCCCACCGGGACTAGCGACGAATGAGCAGTTCTTC

clone size: many
V gene: TRBV7-2
D gene: NA
J gene: TRBJ1-2
CDR3 protein: CASSLDETSYGYTF
CDR3 DNA: TGTGCCAGCAGCTTAGACGAGACCTCCTATGGCTACACCTTC

clone size: NA
V gene: TRBV7-9
D gene: NA
J gene: TRBJ2-3
CDR3 protein: CASRSTSLSTDTQYF
CDR3 DNA: TGTGCCAGCAGGTCTACTAGCTTGAGCACAGATACGCAGTATTTT

clone size: many
V gene: TRBV7-2
D gene: NA
J gene: TRBJ1-2
CDR3 protein: CASSSRQALVGYTF
CDR3 DNA: TGTGCCAGCAGCTCCCGACAGGCGCTCGTGGGCTACACCTTC

clone size: NA
V gene: TRBV6-5
D gene: NA
J gene: TRBJ2-3
CDR3 protein: CASSYSPGRGDTQYF
CDR3 DNA: TGTGCCAGCAGTTACTCGCCGGGGCGCGGGGATACGCAGTATTTT

clone size: many
V gene: TRBV7-2
D gene: NA
J gene: TRBJ2-2
CDR3 protein: CASSPLFSGGELFF
CDR3 DNA: TGTGCCAGCAGCCCCCTTTTTTCGGGCGGGGAGCTGTTTTTT

clone size: NA
V gene: TRBV2
D gene: NA
J gene: TRBJ2-3
CDR3 protein: CASSTTASTDTQYF
CDR3 DNA: TGTGCCAGCAGTACGACAGCTAGCACAGATACGCAGTATTTT

clone size: NA
V gene: TRBV6-2/TRBV6-3
D gene: TRBD2
J gene: TRBJ2-1
CDR3 protein: CASSYGRGGRNEQFF
CDR3 DNA: TGTGCCAGCAGTTACGGGCGGGGGGGCCGCAATGAGCAGTTCTTC